This TCR beta chain was documented in a study of T cell responses to AZD1222 COVID-19 vaccine. For the study at large: Timing groups of about 4 and about 12 weeks for second doses were pooled. Study conclusions and caveats: Vaccine-associated CD4 TCRs spanned spike, dominant at 160-218 and 743-854. White British ancestry dominated among donors, who included more females, and clonal diversity was possibly underestimated.

Produced via immunoSEQ multiplex PCR; TCRdb's table is partial and in-frame only. The data hold 100,000 to 110,000 clones, with 85% to 90% observed a single time. CDR1 is ENHRY and CDR2 is SYGVKD in the germline V gene. The CDR3 contains 14 residues. Trimming removed 2 bases from V and 0 bases from J, with 8 bases in between. In regard to this clone: Antigen specificity is unknown.

The sample here was peripheral blood, taken on day 0 of AZD1222 vaccination. The genes are TRBV10-3 and TRBJ2-7; D is unclear. This clonotype was sampled from an adult in good health. The CDR3 region has the DNA TGTGCCATCAGTGAGGCAGAAGACTCCTACGAGCAGTACTTC. Translating it yields CAISEAEDSYEQYF.